These 24 T cell receptor beta chains share one sample of origin, sequenced in a study of blood T cell repertoires in COVID-19. Sequencing used immunoSEQ multiplex PCR; TCRdb keeps in-frame clones, though not all of them. The sample consists of 300,000 to 400,000 clones, more than 70% of them appearing once. The sample was peripheral blood. Receptors originate from an older woman with COVID-19, enrolled during active disease.

The V gene is TRBV7-9, the J gene TRBJ1-2; 7 bases map to TRBD1. The CDR3 runs 16 residues. CDR1 and CDR2 from the germline V gene are SEHNR and FQNEAQ (reference sequence). Trimming removed 5 bases from V and 5 bases from J; junction bases left unmatched: 14. For the CDR3, the DNA is TGTGCCAGCAGCCCCCCAGGGGGGACAGTGGGGTATGGCTACACCTTC. Translating gives CASSPPGGTVGYGYTF. Full variable domain (rest looked up from reference TRBV7-9 and TRBJ1-2): DTGVSQNPRHKITKRGQNVTFRCDPISEHNRLYWYRQTLGQGPEFLTYFQNEAQLEKSRLLSDRFSAERPKGSFSTLEIQRTEQGDSAMYLCASSPPGGTVGYGYTFGSGTRLTVV.

The V gene is TRBV19, the J gene TRBJ2-2, with 8 bases lining up with TRBD2. This CDR3 has 16 residues. After removal of 7 bases from V and 1 base from J, the junction contained 8 bases not matched to a gene. Looked up from germline, CDR1 is LNHDA and CDR2 is SQIVND (reference sequence). CDR3 sequence (DNA): TGTGCCAGTAATCCCAGCGGGGGAATGAACACCGGGGAGCTGTTTTTT. The encoded protein is CASNPSGGMNTGELFF.

The V gene is TRBV7-3, the J gene TRBJ1-1; 9 bases agree with TRBD1. Germline V lookup: CDR1 SGHTA, CDR2 FQGTGA. The CDR3 runs 15 residues. V gave up 2 bases and J gave up 5 bases; unmatched junction bases: 6. As DNA, the CDR3 is TGTGCCAGCAGCTTAGGGACAGGGAGAAGAACTGAAGCTTTCTTT. Translating gives CASSLGTGRRTEAFF.

This clone has a count of ten or more. The chain carries TRBV7-2 and TRBJ1-1; D gene uncertain. The length of the CDR3 is 12 residues. Trimming took off 5 bases at V and 4 bases at J, with 8 bases between the two ends. Germline V lookup: CDR1 SGHTA, CDR2 FQGNSA. CDR3 loop: CASSPAGTEAFF. CDR3 DNA sequence: TGTGCCAGCAGCCCGGCGGGCACTGAAGCTTTCTTT.

The rearrangement links TRBV29-1 to TRBJ2-7, with a possible D match to TRBD1 (6 bases). V gave up 4 bases and J gave up 4 bases, with 14 bases separating them. Germline V gene data show CDR1 as SQVTM and CDR2 as ANQGSEA. The CDR3 has 13 residues. The chain's CDR3 is CSVVGAGEYEQYF. Written as DNA, the CDR3 is TGCAGCGTTGTCGGGGCAGGGGAATACGAGCAGTACTTC.

CDR3 region: CAITGQGTYNEQFF. The DNA for the CDR3 is TGTGCCATCACGGGACAGGGGACCTACAATGAGCAGTTCTTC. The chain has TRBV28 and TRBJ2-1; TRBD1 aligns across 10 bases. CDR1 and CDR2 from the germline V gene are MDHEN and SYDVKM. V was clipped by 10 bases and J by 2 bases; unmatched bases: 5. The CDR3 has 14 amino acids.

The gene calls are TRBV7-9 and TRBJ1-5; D gene uncertain. V was shortened by 0 bases and J by 2 bases, with 8 bases between the two germline ends. There are 15 residues in the CDR3. The germline gives CDR1 SEHNR, CDR2 FQNEAQ (reference sequence). This CDR3 is CASSLAAGGNQPQHF. CDR3 nucleotides: TGTGCCAGCAGCTTAGCTGCGGGCGGCAATCAGCCCCAGCATTTT. Full variable domain (outside the CDR3, taken from reference TRBV7-9 and TRBJ1-5): DTGVSQNPRHKITKRGQNVTFRCDPISEHNRLYWYRQTLGQGPEFLTYFQNEAQLEKSRLLSDRFSAERPKGSFSTLEIQRTEQGDSAMYLCASSLAAGGNQPQHFGDGTRLSIL.

Here the CDR3 reads CASSLEQRGNGYTF. DNA for the CDR3: TGTGCCAGCAGCTTAGAACAACGGGGGAATGGCTACACCTTC. The chain recombines TRBV11-2 with TRBJ1-2; D perhaps matches TRBD1 (5 bases). In germline, CDR1 is SGHAT, CDR2 FQNNGV. The CDR3 has 14 amino acids. V lost 0 bases and J 6 bases, leaving 11 bases between the germline ends. Based on the CDR3 plus reference TRBV11-2 and TRBJ1-2, the full variable domain is EAGVAQSPRYKIIEKRQSVAFWCNPISGHATLYWYQQILGQGPKLLIQFQNNGVVDDSQLPKDRFSAERLKGVDSTLKIQPAKLEDSAVYLCASSLEQRGNGYTFGSGTRLTVV.

The chain has TRBV12-3 or TRBV12-4 and TRBJ2-5; possible D gene TRBD1, 5 bases. V shed 6 bases and J shed 4 bases, with 12 bases lying between them. The CDR3 has 13 amino acids. CDR3 in amino acids: CASRPRRGETQYF. The CDR3 DNA reads TGTGCCAGCAGACCCCGAAGGGGAGAGACCCAGTACTTC.

The chain couples TRBV15 to TRBJ1-5; TRBD1 might be the D (6 bases). CDR1 is LNHNV, CDR2 YYDKDF, per germline (reference sequence). V dropped 0 bases and J dropped 0 bases, with 12 bases sitting between them. The CDR3 is made up of 17 amino acids. The CDR3 here is CATSRDGKGDSNQPQHF. The DNA for the CDR3 is TGTGCCACCAGCAGAGATGGGAAGGGGGATAGCAATCAGCCCCAGCATTTT.

This clone appeared once. This chain connects TRBV5-1 to TRBJ2-7, with D possibly matching TRBD1 (5 bases). V lost 0 bases to trimming and J lost 1 base, with 5 bases between them. The germline gives CDR1 SGHRS, CDR2 YFSETQ. This CDR3 comprises 13 residues. CDR3 coding DNA: TGCGCCAGCAGCTTGGGACAGTCCTACGAGCAGTACTTC. Protein sequence: CASSLGQSYEQYF.

The gene calls are TRBV11-2 and TRBJ2-2, with TRBD2 matching over 14 bases. V shed 5 bases and J 1 base; nucleotides not matched to a gene: 3. CDR1 is SGHAT and CDR2 is FQNNGV in the germline V gene. The CDR3 contains 17 residues. The CDR3 bases are TGTGCCAGCAGCCGCGGGACTAGCGGGGGGAACACCGGGGAGCTGTTTTTT. It translates to CASSRGTSGGNTGELFF.

The chain uses TRBV27 and TRBJ2-1; the D is unclear. Germline CDR1 reads MNHEY; CDR2 reads SMNVEV (reference sequence). V was cut by 3 bases and J by 2 bases, with 11 bases left in between. The CDR3 is 15 residues long. CDR3 bases: TGTGCCAGCAGTTTTCGTCAGATGGCCTACAATGAGCAGTTCTTC. It codes for CASSFRQMAYNEQFF.

The V and J genes are TRBV4-1 and TRBJ2-5, with D unresolved. In germline, CDR1 is MGHRA, CDR2 YSYEKL. V was clipped by 4 bases and J by 4 bases, with 13 bases between them. This CDR3 is built from 14 residues. The CDR3 spells CASSPRQFPETQYF. CDR3 DNA: TGCGCCAGCAGCCCCAGGCAGTTCCCAGAGACCCAGTACTTC.

The genes are TRBV28 and TRBJ2-3, with TRBD2 matching over 8 bases. The junction had 2 bases not matched to a gene; V was cut back by 3 bases and J by 0 bases. Germline values: CDR1 MDHEN, CDR2 SYDVKM. The length of the CDR3 is 15 residues. CDR3 sequence reads: CASSFRGGSTDTQYF. In nucleotides, the CDR3 is TGTGCCAGCAGTTTCCGGGGGGGCAGCACAGATACGCAGTATTTT.

The rearrangement joins TRBV11-2 to TRBJ1-1; 7 positions match TRBD1. The germline V gene has CDR1 SGHAT and CDR2 FQNNGV. With V trimmed by 4 bases and J by 0 bases, 5 bases remained unmatched. The CDR3 covers 15 residues. The DNA of the CDR3 is TGTGCCAGCAGCTGGTCGACAGGGTTGAACACTGAAGCTTTCTTT. It translates to CASSWSTGLNTEAFF.

The chain carries TRBV9 and TRBJ2-3; tentatively, D is TRBD2 (6 bases). From germline, CDR1 is SGDLS and CDR2 YYNGEE. Trimming took 0 bases from V and 0 from J, leaving 14 bases between them. CDR3 length: 17 residues. The CDR3 loop reads CASSVAGRGWSTDTQYF. The CDR3 nucleotides read TGTGCCAGCAGCGTAGCTGGGCGGGGCTGGAGCACAGATACGCAGTATTTT.

The V gene is TRBV3-1 (or the pseudogene TRBV3-2), the J gene TRBJ1-4; maybe TRBD1 (6 bases). From germline, CDR1 is LGHDT and CDR2 YNNKEL (reference sequence). Trimming shortened V by 6 bases and J by 7 bases, and 12 bases separated the two germline ends. This CDR3 has 13 residues. CDR3 sequence reads: CASRGGPGEKLFF. Written as DNA, the CDR3 is TGTGCCAGCAGGGGGGGGCCAGGTGAAAAACTGTTTTTT.

This rearrangement joins TRBV27 to TRBJ2-2, with 10 bases lining up with TRBD2. V was pared by 4 bases and J by 1 base, with 9 bases of the junction left unmatched. From germline, CDR1 is MNHEY and CDR2 SMNVEV (reference sequence). CDR3 length: 18 residues. CDR3 loop: CASSSTALAGVNTGELFF. CDR3 bases: TGTGCCAGCAGTTCCACCGCGCTAGCGGGGGTGAACACCGGGGAGCTGTTTTTT.

The V call is TRBV11-2, the J call TRBJ2-1, with D possibly TRBD2 on 5 matching bases. The germline CDR1 and CDR2 sequences are SGHAT and FQNNGV. V shed 5 bases and J shed 16 bases, with 18 bases lying between them. This CDR3 is built from 12 residues. CDR3 region: CASSAENGVCFF. The CDR3 DNA is TGTGCCAGCAGCGCAGAGAACGGGGTGTGTTTCTTC.

The genes are TRBV4-1 and TRBJ2-3; 8 nucleotides align to TRBD2. Germline-derived CDR1 and CDR2 are MGHRA and YSYEKL. With V trimmed by 0 bases and J by 3 bases, 2 bases remained unmatched. The CDR3 totals 15 residues. CDR3 DNA sequence: TGCGCCAGCAGCCAAGAGGCGGGGGGTACAGATACGCAGTATTTT. Translating gives CASSQEAGGTDTQYF.

The chain carries TRBV5-4 and TRBJ1-3; 10 nucleotides match TRBD1. The CDR3 totals 17 residues. Germline V gives CDR1 SGHNT, CDR2 YYREEE (reference sequence). V lost 3 bases to trimming and J lost 0 bases; unmatched junction nucleotides: 6. The CDR3 region is CASSWRTGGGSGNTIYF. CDR3 coding DNA: TGTGCCAGCAGCTGGCGGACAGGGGGAGGCTCTGGAAACACCATATATTTT. Using reference TRBV5-4 and TRBJ1-3 for the parts outside the CDR3, the full variable domain is ETGVTQSPTHLIKTRGQQVTLRCSSQSGHNTVSWYQQALGQGPQFIFQYYREEENGRGNFPPRFSGLQFPNYSSELNVNALELDDSALYLCASSWRTGGGSGNTIYFGEGSWLTVV.

Comment on this clone: At one boundary the junction diverges from the germline segment, which might be a read error. The chain links TRBV10-1 to TRBJ1-1; 7 bases are shared with TRBD1. The CDR3 extends over 12 amino acids. Germline V lookup: CDR1 WNHNN, CDR2 SYGVQD (reference sequence). CDR3 in amino acids: CASSESGGTVPF. The CDR3 coding sequence is TGCGCCAGCAGTGAGTCCGGTGGGACAGTTCCATTT.

This rearrangement joins TRBV29-1 to TRBJ2-3, with D perhaps matching TRBD1 (6 bases). CDR1 and CDR2 (germline): SQVTM, ANQGSEA. V lost 0 bases and J 0 bases, leaving 13 bases between the germline ends. This CDR3 has 16 amino acids. DNA of the CDR3: TGCAGCGTTGAAGATCGGAAACAGGGAAGCACAGATACGCAGTATTTT. Translation: CSVEDRKQGSTDTQYF.